This T cell receptor beta chain was profiled in a study of breast tumors, draining lymph nodes, adjacent tissues. Regarding the study as a whole: Most tumor T cells seemingly derive from lymph node, then expand in tumor. That most tumor T cells come from lymph nodes remained unproven. Tumor and nontumor repertoires were significantly more similar in luminal-like than in basal-like breast cancer. Tumor repertoires ranked between lymph nodes and nontumor tissue in diversity, with V and J gene preferences.

The V gene's germline CDR1 is MNHNS and CDR2 SASEGT. CDR3 size: 17 residues. Germline trimming cut 3 bases from V and 0 bases from J; bases unmatched to any gene: 7. A single record per CDR3 protein comes from TCRdb applying MiXCR to the multiplex PCR reads. The table includes about 63,000 distinct CDR3 sequences, 45% to 65% detected once. As for this clonotype: Its specificity is unknown.

The TCR was taken from a female donor with breast cancer. Some clones in this sample may be carry-over from other donors' samples. V usage is TRBV6-1 and J usage is TRBJ2-3; 9 positions match TRBD2. Sequenced: breast tumor tissue. CDR3 loop: CASSDWTSDLSTDTQYF. The CDR3 region has the DNA TGTGCCAGCAGTGATTGGACTAGCGATTTAAGCACAGATACGCAGTATTTT.